This TCR beta chain was sequenced in a study of blood T cell repertoires in COVID-19. From germline, CDR1 is SNHLY and CDR2 FYNNEI. CDR3 length: 14 residues. The J segment lost 6 bases and the V segment lost 5 bases, leaving 6 bases of the junction unmatched. Sequenced by immunoSEQ multiplex PCR; TCRdb stores in-frame clones only, minus some. The table lists about 100,000 clones, roughly 84% of them singletons. The source material was peripheral blood. This TCR came from a man aged 65 to 79 with active or convalescent COVID-19. J is TRBJ1-1 and V is TRBV2; TRBD1 matches at 10 bases. The CDR3 loop is CASSRQGAFSEAFF. CDR3 coding DNA: TGTGCCAGCAGTAGACAGGGGGCGTTTTCTGAAGCTTTCTTT.